A selection of T cell receptor beta chains follows, all from one sample in a study of cytomegalovirus exposure and HLA in healthy donors. Profiling relied on immunoSEQ multiplex PCR, and the TCRdb table lists in-frame clones only, not all of them. The sample gives around 160,000 clones, approximately 73% of which show up once; approximately 1.6% is in the top ten. Material for sequencing was PBMCs. The receptor set was obtained from a woman between 18 and 30 years old in good health and CMV-seronegative. CDR3s include the opening cysteine and the closing phenylalanine or tryptophan. D genes are given only for firm matches. Clone size, where shown, is once, few, many, or a class for clones that have expanded.

CDR3 protein: CSSSHTLGLAGGQHNEQFF; CDR3 DNA: TGTTCCAGCAGCCACACCCTCGGACTAGCGGGGGGACAACACAATGAGCAGTTCTTC; J gene: TRBJ2-1; clone size: few; V gene: TRBV7-9; CDR3 length: 19; D gene: TRBD2
CDR3 protein: CASSLIQGEETQYF; CDR3 DNA: TGTGCCAGCAGCTTAATCCAGGGGGAAGAGACCCAGTACTTC; J gene: TRBJ2-5; clone size: -; V gene: TRBV7-9; CDR3 length: 14; D gene: TRBD1
CDR3 protein: CASSPRGVNTGELFF; CDR3 DNA: TGTGCCAGCAGCCCCAGGGGGGTTAACACCGGGGAGCTGTTTTTT; J gene: TRBJ2-2; clone size: -; V gene: TRBV27; CDR3 length: 15; D gene: -
CDR3 protein: CASSQGPESGGEKLFF; CDR3 DNA: TGTGCCAGCAGCCAAGGCCCCGAAAGTGGTGGCGAAAAACTGTTTTTT; J gene: TRBJ1-4; clone size: -; V gene: TRBV14; CDR3 length: 16; D gene: -
CDR3 protein: CASILDRLGPRTGANVLTF; CDR3 DNA: TGTGCCAGCATCCTGGACAGGCTAGGCCCCCGAACTGGGGCCAACGTCCTGACTTTC; J gene: TRBJ2-6; clone size: -; V gene: TRBV2; CDR3 length: 19; D gene: TRBD1
CDR3 protein: CASSLRAGAYEQYF; CDR3 DNA: TGTGCCAGCAGCCTCAGGGCAGGGGCCTACGAGCAGTACTTC; J gene: TRBJ2-7; clone size: -; V gene: TRBV13; CDR3 length: 14; D gene: -
CDR3 protein: CASSQGASVNYGYTF; CDR3 DNA: TGCGCCAGCAGCCAAGGTGCCAGTGTGAACTATGGCTACACCTTC; J gene: TRBJ1-2; clone size: -; V gene: TRBV4-3; CDR3 length: 15; D gene: -
CDR3 protein: CASSPRRTGTEAFF; CDR3 DNA: TGTGCCAGCAGCCCCCGCCGAACGGGTACTGAAGCTTTCTTT; J gene: TRBJ1-1; clone size: -; V gene: TRBV11-3; CDR3 length: 14; D gene: -
CDR3 protein: CASSQAGFAYGYTF; CDR3 DNA: TGCGCCAGCAGCCAAGCGGGTTTCGCCTATGGCTACACCTTC; J gene: TRBJ1-2; clone size: -; V gene: TRBV4-1; CDR3 length: 14; D gene: -
CDR3 protein: CASSNRVEETQYF; CDR3 DNA: TGTGCCAGCTCAAACAGGGTGGAAGAGACCCAGTACTTC; J gene: TRBJ2-5; clone size: -; V gene: TRBV18; CDR3 length: 13; D gene: -
CDR3 protein: CASGSGTSLETQYF; CDR3 DNA: TGTGCCAGTGGTTCCGGGACTAGCCTGGAGACCCAGTACTTC; J gene: TRBJ2-5; clone size: -; V gene: TRBV19; CDR3 length: 14; D gene: TRBD2
CDR3 protein: CASSLSAGRDTGELFF; CDR3 DNA: TGTGCCAGCAGCTTGTCAGCCGGGAGAGACACCGGGGAGCTGTTTTTT; J gene: TRBJ2-2; clone size: -; V gene: TRBV7-9; CDR3 length: 16; D gene: -
CDR3 protein: CASSFIPSGNTIYF; CDR3 DNA: TGTGCCAGCAGTTTTATCCCGTCAGGGAACACCATATATTTT; J gene: TRBJ1-3; clone size: -; V gene: TRBV28; CDR3 length: 14; D gene: -